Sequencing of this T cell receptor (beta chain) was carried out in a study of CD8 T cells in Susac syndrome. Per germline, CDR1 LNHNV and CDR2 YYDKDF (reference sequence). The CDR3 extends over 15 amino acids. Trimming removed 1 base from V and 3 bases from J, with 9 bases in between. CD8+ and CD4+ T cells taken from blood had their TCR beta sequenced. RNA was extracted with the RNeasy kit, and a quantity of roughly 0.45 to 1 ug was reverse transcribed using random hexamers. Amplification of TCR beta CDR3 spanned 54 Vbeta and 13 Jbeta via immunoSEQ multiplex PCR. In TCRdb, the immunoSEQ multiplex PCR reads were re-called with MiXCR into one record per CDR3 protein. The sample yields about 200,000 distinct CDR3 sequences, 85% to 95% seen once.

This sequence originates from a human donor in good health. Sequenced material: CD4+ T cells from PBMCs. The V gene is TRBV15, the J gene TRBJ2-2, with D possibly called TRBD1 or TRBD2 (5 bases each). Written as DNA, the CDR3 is TGTGCCACCAGCAGAGCGGGGACCCACACCGGGGAGCTGTTTTTT. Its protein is CATSRAGTHTGELFF.